These 6 T cell receptor beta chains originate from one sample sequenced in a study of early T cells in non-severe SARS-CoV-2 infection. Each CDR3 protein gets one entry after TCRdb re-called the 5' RACE reads with MiXCR. Of around 70,000 distinct CDR3 sequences listed, 15% are singletons. The sequenced sample was whole blood. All receptors derive from an adult who was a healthcare worker with PCR-confirmed SARS-CoV-2 infection or an uninfected control (not recorded which).

This clonotype was recorded many times. Here the CDR3 DNA reads TGCAGTGCTACGAGACAGGGACGCGAAAAACTGTTTTTT. Its protein is CSATRQGREKLFF. The gene calls are TRBV20-1 and TRBJ1-4; 7 bases match TRBD1. In germline, CDR1 is DFQATT, CDR2 SNEGSKA (reference sequence). V lost 4 bases and J lost 8; bases outside the gene matches: 7. The CDR3 length is 13 residues.

This clonotype was found a few times. The V call is TRBV6-5, the J call TRBJ2-7; TRBD2 agrees at 9 bases. Trimming at V came to 0 bases and at J to 3 bases, leaving 6 bases not matched to a gene. CDR1 and CDR2 from the germline V gene are MNHEY and SVGAGI. The CDR3 loop spans 16 amino acids. DNA for the CDR3: TGTGCCAGCAGTTACTCGAAGGCTAGCGGGGACTACGAGCAGTACTTC. Its protein product is CASSYSKASGDYEQYF.

The chain has TRBV7-6 and TRBJ2-3, with D tentatively TRBD1 or TRBD2 (5 bases each). The CDR3 has 15 amino acids. The germline CDR1 and CDR2 sequences are SGHVS and FNYEAQ. The ends were cut back, 5 bases at V and 4 bases at J, with 16 bases in the middle. The CDR3: CASSLFTGPADTQYF. Here the CDR3 DNA reads TGTGCCAGCAGCCTGTTTACGGGGCCCGCAGATACGCAGTATTTT.

The chain uses TRBV19 and TRBJ2-7, with TRBD1 identical over 7 bases. Germline-derived CDR1 and CDR2 are LNHDA and SQIVND (reference sequence). The CDR3 is 14 amino acids. The V and J ends lost 1 base and 3 bases, in that order; junction bases with no gene match: 3. The DNA of the CDR3 is TGTGCCAGTAGTATAGCCCCAGGGGGCTACGAGCAGTACTTC. This encodes CASSIAPGGYEQYF.

This clonotype was seen only a few times. The chain joins TRBV18 to TRBJ1-1, with TRBD1 identical over 10 bases. V shed 3 bases, J shed 7 bases, and the junction held 2 bases outside the gene matches. The length of the CDR3 is 13 residues. CDR1 and CDR2 (germline): KGHSH, LQKENI. This chain's CDR3 is CASSPDRGGEAFF. CDR3 sequence (DNA): TGTGCCAGCTCACCGGACAGGGGGGGTGAAGCTTTCTTT.

The gene calls are TRBV7-2 and TRBJ2-2; 11 positions agree with TRBD2. Germline CDR1 reads SGHTA; CDR2 reads FQGNSA. V was clipped by 5 bases and J by 7 bases; unmatched bases: 12. The CDR3 has 17 amino acids. The CDR3 DNA reads TGTGCCAGCAGCCCCAGGGCGGGACTAGCGGTCGGCGGGGAGCTGTTTTTT. Translation gives CASSPRAGLAVGGELFF.